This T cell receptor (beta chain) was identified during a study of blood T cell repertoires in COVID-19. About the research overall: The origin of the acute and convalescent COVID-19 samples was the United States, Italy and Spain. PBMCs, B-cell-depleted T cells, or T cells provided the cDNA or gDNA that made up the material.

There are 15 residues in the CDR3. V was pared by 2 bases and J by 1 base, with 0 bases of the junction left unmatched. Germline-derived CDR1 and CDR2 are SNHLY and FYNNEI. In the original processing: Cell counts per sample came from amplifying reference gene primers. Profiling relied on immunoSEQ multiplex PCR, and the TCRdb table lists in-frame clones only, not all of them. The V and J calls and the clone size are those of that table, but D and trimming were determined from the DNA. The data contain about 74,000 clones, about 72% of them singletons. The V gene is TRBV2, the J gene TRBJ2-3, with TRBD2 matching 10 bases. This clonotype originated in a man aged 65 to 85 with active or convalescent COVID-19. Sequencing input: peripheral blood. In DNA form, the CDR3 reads TGTGCCAGCAGTGAAACTAGCGGGGGCACAGATACGCAGTATTTT. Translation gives CASSETSGGTDTQYF.